A selection of T cell receptor beta chains follows, all from one sample in a study of shared clonotypes between healthy human individuals. Repertoires were generated with immunoSEQ multiplex PCR, while TCRdb's copy carries only in-frame clones and drops some. The sample carries a few million clones, 93% recorded once. What was sequenced was naive CD4+ T cells from PBMCs. All receptors come from a man between 18 and 29 years old in good health. Some clones in this sample may be carry-over from other donors' samples. Each CDR3 is given with its conserved first and last residue. A D gene is named only where the DNA matches it firmly. Some rows have no size entry. The others give once, few or many, or a class for an expanded clone.

D gene	V gene	J gene	clone size	CDR3 DNA	CDR3 protein
TRBD1	TRBV9	TRBJ1-1	-	TGTGCCAGCAGCGGCGACAGGGAAAGCAGTGAAGCTTTCTTT	CASSGDRESSEAFF
-	TRBV28	TRBJ2-5	-	TGTGCCAGCAGTTCCCCTACATTGTACCAAGAGACCCAGTACTTC	CASSSPTLYQETQYF
-	TRBV5-1	TRBJ2-1	-	TGCGCCAGCAGCTTGGCCCAATCGGCGAGCTCCTACAATGAGCAGTTCTTC	CASSLAQSASSYNEQFF
-	TRBV28	TRBJ1-5	few	TGTGCCAGCAGTTTGGAGACCGGAGGCAATCAGCCCCAGCATTTT	CASSLETGGNQPQHF
TRBD2	TRBV18	TRBJ2-7	once	TGTGCCAGCTCACCACCGACTGGACTAGCGGGAGGGCCGAGCGACGAGCAGTACTTC	CASSPPTGLAGGPSDEQYF
-	TRBV5-4	TRBJ1-1	-	TGTGCCAGCAGCGCATCCGGGACGGTGAACACTGAAGCTTTCTTT	CASSASGTVNTEAFF
-	TRBV5-1	TRBJ2-3	-	TGCGCCAGCAGCCTAAATTTGGGGGGCTCGGCAGATACGCAGTATTTT	CASSLNLGGSADTQYF
-	TRBV2	TRBJ2-7	-	TGTGCCAGCAGGTCTTCCTTCAGGGGGCAGTACTTC	CASRSSFRGQYF
-	TRBV7-3	TRBJ1-1	-	TGTGCCAGCAGCTTAACATCGGGGCACACTGAAGCTTTCTTT	CASSLTSGHTEAFF
-	TRBV14	TRBJ1-3	-	TGTGCCAGCAGCCAATGGTCCGGATTTGGAAACACCATATATTTT	CASSQWSGFGNTIYF
TRBD1	TRBV4-1	TRBJ2-2	-	TGCGCCAGCAGCCAAGGACAGGGATCGGTCACCGGGGAGCTGTTTTTT	CASSQGQGSVTGELFF
TRBD1	TRBV5-1	TRBJ1-2	-	TGCGCCAGCAGCCCAGGGGGCTCGCTCTATGGCTACACCTTC	CASSPGGSLYGYTF
-	TRBV5-1	TRBJ2-7	-	TGCGCCAGCAGCTTGGTTTTGGACGAGCAGTACTTC	CASSLVLDEQYF
-	TRBV11-2	TRBJ1-5	few	TGTGCCAGCAGCTTAGACGGCCTAGGGCCCCAGCATTTT	CASSLDGLGPQHF